This TCR beta chain was documented in a study of T cells in Graves' hyperthyroidism and ophthalmopathy. A remark on this clonotype: Its matching antigen is unknown.

V lost 5 bases to trimming and J lost 0 bases, with 16 bases between them. Looked up from germline, CDR1 is MNHEY and CDR2 is SMNVEV (reference sequence). The CDR3 is 16 amino acids. Template material for amplifying TCR beta CDR3 regions consisted of RNA transcripts. The TCR CDR3 was amplified in a first-round RT-PCR using the HTBI primer set. Each CDR3 protein gets one entry after TCRdb re-called the multiplex PCR reads with MiXCR. The data contain over 250,000 distinct CDR3 sequences, less than 30% of them singletons. Study-level results: Separation of ophthalmopathy from stable hyperthyroidism was achieved by a 13 V-J model.

The source material was blood. The chain joins TRBV27 to TRBJ1-1, with unresolved D. The origin of this receptor is a man aged 35 to 55 with Graves' hyperthyroidism that later progressed to Graves' ophthalmopathy. The CDR3 loop is CASSPPWWRMNTEAFF. The CDR3 DNA sequence: TGTGCCAGCAGTCCCCCTTGGTGGAGGATGAACACTGAAGCTTTCTTT.